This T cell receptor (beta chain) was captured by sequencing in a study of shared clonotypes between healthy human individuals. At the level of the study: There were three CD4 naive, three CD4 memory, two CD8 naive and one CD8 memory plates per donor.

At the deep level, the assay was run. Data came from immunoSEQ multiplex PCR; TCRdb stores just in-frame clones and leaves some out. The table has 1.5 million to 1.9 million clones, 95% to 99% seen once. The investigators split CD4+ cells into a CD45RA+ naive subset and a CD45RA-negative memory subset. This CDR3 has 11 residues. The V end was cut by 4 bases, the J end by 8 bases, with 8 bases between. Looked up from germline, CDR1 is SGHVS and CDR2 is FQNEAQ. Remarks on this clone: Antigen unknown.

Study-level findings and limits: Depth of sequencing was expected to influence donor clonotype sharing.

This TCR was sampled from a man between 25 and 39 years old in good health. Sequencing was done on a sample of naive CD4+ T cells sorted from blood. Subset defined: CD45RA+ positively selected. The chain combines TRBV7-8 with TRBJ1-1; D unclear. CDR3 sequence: CASSSPTEAFF. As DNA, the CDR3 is TGTGCCAGCAGCTCTCCGACCGAAGCTTTCTTT. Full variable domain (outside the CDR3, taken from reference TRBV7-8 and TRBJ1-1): GAGVSQSPRYKVAKRGQDVALRCDPISGHVSLFWYQQALGQGPEFLTYFQNEAQLDKSGLPSDRFFAERPEGSVSTLKIQRTQQEDSAVYLCASSSPTEAFFGQGTRLTVV.